This record covers a single T cell receptor beta chain. Its antigen remains unknown. The data derive from a study of OX40 agonist ivuxolimab in advanced cancers. Broader study findings: There was clonal expansion of CD4+ and CD8+ blood T cells by week 6 at 0.1 to 3.0 mg/kg.

Trimming took 0 bases from V and 2 from J, leaving 17 bases between them. Germline CDR1 SGDLS, CDR2 YYNGEE. This CDR3 has 17 residues. TCRdb keeps only in-frame clones here, not all; method: immunoSEQ multiplex PCR. The table lists tens of thousands of clones, around nine tenths of them singletons. This clonotype originated in an adult with an advanced solid tumor such as melanoma, head and neck, liver or kidney cancer. The sequences come from CD4+ or CD8+ T cells sorted from blood, collected in a trial of the OX40 agonist ivuxolimab. This chain joins TRBV9 and TRBJ1-1; D not certain. CDR3 amino acids: CASSVGGEGGANTEAFF. The CDR3 region has the DNA TGTGCCAGCAGCGTAGGTGGGGAGGGCGGAGCCAACACTGAAGCTTTCTTT.